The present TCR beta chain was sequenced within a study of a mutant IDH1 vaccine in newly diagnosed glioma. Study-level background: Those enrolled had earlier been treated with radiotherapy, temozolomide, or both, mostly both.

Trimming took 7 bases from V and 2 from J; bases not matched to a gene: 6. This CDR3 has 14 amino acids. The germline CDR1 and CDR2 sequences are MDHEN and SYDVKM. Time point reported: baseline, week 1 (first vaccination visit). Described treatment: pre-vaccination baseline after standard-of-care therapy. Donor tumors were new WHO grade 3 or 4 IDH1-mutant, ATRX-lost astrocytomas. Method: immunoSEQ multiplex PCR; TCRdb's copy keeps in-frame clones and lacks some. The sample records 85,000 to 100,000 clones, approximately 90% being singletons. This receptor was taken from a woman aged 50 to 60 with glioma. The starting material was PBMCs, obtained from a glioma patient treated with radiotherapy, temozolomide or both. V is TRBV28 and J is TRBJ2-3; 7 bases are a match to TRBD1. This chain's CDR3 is CASKSGTVTDTQYF. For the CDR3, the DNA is TGTGCCAGCAAGTCCGGGACAGTCACAGATACGCAGTATTTT.